This T cell receptor (beta chain) stems from a study of cytotoxic CD8 clonotypes in ibrutinib-treated CLL. The table came from immunoSEQ multiplex PCR; TCRdb's copy has only in-frame clones and leaves some out. The sample records almost 250,000 clones, roughly 70% being singletons. Roughly 1.9 micrograms of genomic DNA from cryopreserved PBMCs went into TCR beta libraries. V trimming: 8 bases; J trimming: 1 base; junction bases outside the gene matches: 5. Germline CDR1 MGHDK, CDR2 SYGVNS. The CDR3 is 14 residues long. Study results and caveats: Higher clonality was seen at ibrutinib response and a return toward baseline at progression.

As for this clone: Its specificity is unknown.

This specimen was PBMCs, taken after 24 months of ibrutinib treatment. This receptor was taken from a human donor with chronic lymphocytic leukemia. The chain combines TRBV25-1 with TRBJ1-5; 7 bases agree with TRBD1. The CDR3 is CASQDRVSNQPQHF. Here the CDR3 DNA reads TGTGCCAGCCAAGACAGGGTGAGCAATCAGCCCCAGCATTTT.